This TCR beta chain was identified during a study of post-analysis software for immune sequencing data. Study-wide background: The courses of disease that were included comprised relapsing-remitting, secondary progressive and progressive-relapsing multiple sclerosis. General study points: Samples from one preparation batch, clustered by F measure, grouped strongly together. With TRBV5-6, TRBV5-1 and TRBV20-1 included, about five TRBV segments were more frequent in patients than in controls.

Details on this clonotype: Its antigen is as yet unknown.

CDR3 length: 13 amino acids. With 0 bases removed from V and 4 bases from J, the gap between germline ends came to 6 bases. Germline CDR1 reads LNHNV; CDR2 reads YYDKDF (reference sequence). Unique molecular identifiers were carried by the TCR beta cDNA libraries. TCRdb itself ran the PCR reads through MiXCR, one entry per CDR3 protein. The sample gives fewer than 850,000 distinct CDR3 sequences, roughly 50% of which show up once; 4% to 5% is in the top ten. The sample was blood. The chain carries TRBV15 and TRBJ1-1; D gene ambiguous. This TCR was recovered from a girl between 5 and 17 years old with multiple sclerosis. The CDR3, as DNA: TGTGCCACCAGCAGAGATTTCGGCACTGAAGCTTTCTTT. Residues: CATSRDFGTEAFF.